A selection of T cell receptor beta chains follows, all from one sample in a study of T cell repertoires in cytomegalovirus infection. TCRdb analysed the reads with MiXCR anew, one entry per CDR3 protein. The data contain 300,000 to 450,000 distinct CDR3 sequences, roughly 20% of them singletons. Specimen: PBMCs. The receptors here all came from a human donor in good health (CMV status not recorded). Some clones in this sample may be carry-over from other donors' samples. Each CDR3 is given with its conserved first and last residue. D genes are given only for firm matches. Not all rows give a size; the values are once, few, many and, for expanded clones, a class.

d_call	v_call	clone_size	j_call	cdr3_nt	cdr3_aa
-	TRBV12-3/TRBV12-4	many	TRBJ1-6	TGTGCCAGCAGTTTAGCCCAAGGGTATAATTCACCCCTCCACTTT	CASSLAQGYNSPLHF
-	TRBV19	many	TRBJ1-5	TGTGCCGAACAGGGACAGCCCCAGCATTTT	CAEQGQPQHF
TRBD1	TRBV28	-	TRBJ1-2	TGTGCCAGCACAAGGGACAGTCTGGACTATGGCTACACCTTC	CASTRDSLDYGYTF
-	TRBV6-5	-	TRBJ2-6	TGTGCCAGCAGTACCCCCCACTCTGGGGCCAACGTCCTGACTTTC	CASSTPHSGANVLTF
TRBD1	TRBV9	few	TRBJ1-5	TGTGCCAGCGCAGGGGGGGATAGCAATCAGCCCCAGCATTTT	CASAGGDSNQPQHF
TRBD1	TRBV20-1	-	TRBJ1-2	TGCAGTGCTAGGCCCCCGGACAGGGGGGACGGCTACACCTTC	CSARPPDRGDGYTF
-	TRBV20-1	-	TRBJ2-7	TGCAGTGCTAGAGACGCGGACAGATTCGACTACGAGCAGTACTTC	CSARDADRFDYEQYF
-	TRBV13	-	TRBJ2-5	TGTGCCAGCAGCCCTGCGGGGGCTGAGGAGACCCAGTACTTC	CASSPAGAEETQYF
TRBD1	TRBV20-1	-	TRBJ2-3	TGCAGTGCTCACCGAATCCGGGACAGGTCTAGCACAGATACGCAGTATTTT	CSAHRIRDRSSTDTQYF
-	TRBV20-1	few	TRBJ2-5	TGCAGTGCTAGAGATGTGGGCAGACAAGAGACCCAGTACTTC	CSARDVGRQETQYF
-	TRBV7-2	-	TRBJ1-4	TGTGCCAGCAGCGTGCGACCCGGGGGCCGAACAGAAAAACTGTTTTTT	CASSVRPGGRTEKLFF
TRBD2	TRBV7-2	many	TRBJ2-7	TGTGCCAGCAGGGGGGGGATCGGAGCCTACGAGCAGTACTTC	CASRGGIGAYEQYF
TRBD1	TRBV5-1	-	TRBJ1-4	TGCGCCAGCAGCCCGGAGACAGGGTATAGAGAAAAACTGTTTTTT	CASSPETGYREKLFF
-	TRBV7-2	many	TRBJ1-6	TGTGCCAGCAGCTCGGGGTCCTATAATTCACCCCTCCACTTT	CASSSGSYNSPLHF
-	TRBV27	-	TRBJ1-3	TGTGCCAGCAGTCGTACAGGGAGCCCTGGAAACACCATATATTTT	CASSRTGSPGNTIYF
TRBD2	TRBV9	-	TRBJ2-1	TGTGCCAGCAGCCCCCCTCTGGGGACTAGCAGATACAATGAGCAGTTCTTC	CASSPPLGTSRYNEQFF
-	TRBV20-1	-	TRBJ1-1	TGCAGTGCTAGCCCACAGAGAAACACTGAAGCTTTCTTT	CSASPQRNTEAFF
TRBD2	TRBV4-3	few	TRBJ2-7	TGCGCCAGCAGCCAAAGCGGGGCAGGGAGCTCCTACGAGCAGTACTTC	CASSQSGAGSSYEQYF
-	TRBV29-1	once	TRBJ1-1	TGCAGCGTTGAACCCGCGGGGGCTAGCACTGAAGCTTTCTTT	CSVEPAGASTEAFF
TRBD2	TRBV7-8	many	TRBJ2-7	TGTGCCAGCAGCTTAGGAGGACTAGCGGGCTCCTACGAGCAGTACTTC	CASSLGGLAGSYEQYF
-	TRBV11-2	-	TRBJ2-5	TGTGCCAGCAGCCCCACGGATGGTCAGTACCAAGAGACCCAGTACTTC	CASSPTDGQYQETQYF
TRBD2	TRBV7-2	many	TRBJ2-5	TGTGCCAGCAGCTTAGCGGTGGCTAGCGGTCAAGAGACCCAGTACTTC	CASSLAVASGQETQYF
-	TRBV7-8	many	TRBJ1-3	TGTGCCAGCAGCCCAGTTGGAAACACCATATATTTT	CASSPVGNTIYF
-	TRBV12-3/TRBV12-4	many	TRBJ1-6	TGTGCCAGCAGTTTCGGCCAAAATTCACCCCTCCACTTT	CASSFGQNSPLHF